The 3 T cell receptor beta chains below were found in one sample sequenced in a study of blood T cell repertoires in COVID-19. The assay was immunoSEQ multiplex PCR, and TCRdb's table has in-frame clones only and misses some. The table lists some 240,000 clones, around 90% of them singletons. Sequenced material: peripheral blood. The origin of the receptors is a woman in her fifties or sixties with COVID-19, enrolled during active disease.

Turning to this clone: A junction end diverges from the germline sequence, so it may reflect a read error. The chain employs TRBV3-1 (or the pseudogene TRBV3-2) and TRBJ1-2; perhaps TRBD1 as D (6 bases). Germline V CDR1 and CDR2: LGHDT, YNNKEL (reference sequence). This CDR3 has 12 residues. This chain's CDR3 is CASSQEGWDTYF. The DNA of the CDR3 is TGTGCCAGCAGCCAAGAAGGATGGGACACCTACTTC.

The chain couples TRBV2 to TRBJ2-7; D is unresolved. Trimming shortened V by 1 base and J by 3 bases, and 4 bases separated the two germline ends. The CDR3 has 12 amino acids. CDR1 is SNHLY, CDR2 FYNNEI, per germline. The CDR3 bases are TGTGCCAGCAGTGAAGGAGGCTACGAGCAGTACTTC. Translated: CASSEGGYEQYF.

The chain carries TRBV2 and TRBJ2-3; weak D call: TRBD2 (6 bases). V was cut by 7 bases and J by 3 bases, with 14 bases left in between. CDR3 length: 14 residues. From germline, CDR1 is SNHLY and CDR2 FYNNEI. The CDR3 nucleotides read TGTGCCAGCATGTTGGGGGAGGTGACAGATACGCAGTATTTT. Protein: CASMLGEVTDTQYF. Supplemented by reference TRBV2 and TRBJ2-3, the full variable domain reads EPEVTQTPSHQVTQMGQEVILRCVPISNHLYFYWYRQILGQKVEFLVSFYNNEISEKSEIFDDQFSVERPDGSNFTLKIRSTKLEDSAMYFCASMLGEVTDTQYFGPGTRLTVL.